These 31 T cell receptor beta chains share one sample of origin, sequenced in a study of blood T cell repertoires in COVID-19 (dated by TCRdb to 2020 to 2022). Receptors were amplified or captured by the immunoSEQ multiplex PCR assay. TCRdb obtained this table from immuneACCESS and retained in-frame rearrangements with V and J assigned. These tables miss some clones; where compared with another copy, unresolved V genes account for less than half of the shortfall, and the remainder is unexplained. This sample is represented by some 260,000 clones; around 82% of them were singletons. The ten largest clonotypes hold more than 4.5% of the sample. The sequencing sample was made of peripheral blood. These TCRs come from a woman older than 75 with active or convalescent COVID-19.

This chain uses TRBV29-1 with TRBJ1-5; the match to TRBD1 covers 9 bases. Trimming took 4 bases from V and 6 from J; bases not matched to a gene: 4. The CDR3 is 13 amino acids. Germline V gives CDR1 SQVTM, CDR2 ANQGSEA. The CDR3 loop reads CSVGTGVGQPQHF. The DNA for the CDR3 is TGCAGCGTTGGGACAGGGGTTGGTCAGCCCCAGCATTTT.

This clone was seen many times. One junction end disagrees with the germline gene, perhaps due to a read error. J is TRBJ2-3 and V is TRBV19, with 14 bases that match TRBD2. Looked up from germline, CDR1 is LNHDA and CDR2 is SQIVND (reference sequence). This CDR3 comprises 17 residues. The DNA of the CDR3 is TGTGCCAGTAAAGGCGCCGGGACTAGCGGGAGCAGAGATACGCAGTATTTT. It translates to CASKGAGTSGSRDTQYF.

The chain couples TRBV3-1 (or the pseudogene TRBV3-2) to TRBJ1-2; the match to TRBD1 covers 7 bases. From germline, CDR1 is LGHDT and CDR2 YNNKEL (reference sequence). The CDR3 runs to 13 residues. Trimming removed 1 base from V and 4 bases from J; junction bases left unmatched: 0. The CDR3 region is CASSQGTGYGYTF. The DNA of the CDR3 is TGTGCCAGCAGCCAAGGGACAGGCTATGGCTACACCTTC.

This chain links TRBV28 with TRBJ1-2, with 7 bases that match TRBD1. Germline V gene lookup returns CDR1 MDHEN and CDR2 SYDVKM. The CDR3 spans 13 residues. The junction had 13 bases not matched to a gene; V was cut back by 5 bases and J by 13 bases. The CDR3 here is CASSHRQGTDRTF. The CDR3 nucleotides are TGTGCCAGCAGTCACAGACAGGGAACCGACCGCACCTTC.

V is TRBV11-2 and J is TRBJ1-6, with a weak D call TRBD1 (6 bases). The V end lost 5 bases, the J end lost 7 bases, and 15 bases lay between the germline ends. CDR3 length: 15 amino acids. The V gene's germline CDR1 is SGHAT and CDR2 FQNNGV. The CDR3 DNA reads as TGTGCCAGCAGCCTTTACGGACAGTCAAATTCACCCCTCCACTTT. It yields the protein CASSLYGQSNSPLHF.

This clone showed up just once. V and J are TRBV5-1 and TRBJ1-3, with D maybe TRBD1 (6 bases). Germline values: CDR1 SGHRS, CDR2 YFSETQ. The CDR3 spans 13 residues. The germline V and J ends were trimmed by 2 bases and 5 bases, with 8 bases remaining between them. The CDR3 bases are TGCGCCAGCAGCTTAGGACAGCGAAACACCATATATTTT. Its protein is CASSLGQRNTIYF.

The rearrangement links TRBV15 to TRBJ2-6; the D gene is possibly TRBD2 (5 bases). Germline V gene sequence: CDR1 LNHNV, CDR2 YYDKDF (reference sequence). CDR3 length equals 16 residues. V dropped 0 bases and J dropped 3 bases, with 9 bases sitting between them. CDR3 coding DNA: TGTGCCACCAGCAGAGATCGGGGAAGTGGGGCCAACGTCCTGACTTTC. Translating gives CATSRDRGSGANVLTF.

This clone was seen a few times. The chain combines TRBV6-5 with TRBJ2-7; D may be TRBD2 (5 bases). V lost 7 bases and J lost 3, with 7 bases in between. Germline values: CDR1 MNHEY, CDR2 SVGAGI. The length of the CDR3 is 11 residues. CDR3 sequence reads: CASKAGYEQYF. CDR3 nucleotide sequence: TGTGCCAGCAAGGCGGGCTACGAGCAGTACTTC.

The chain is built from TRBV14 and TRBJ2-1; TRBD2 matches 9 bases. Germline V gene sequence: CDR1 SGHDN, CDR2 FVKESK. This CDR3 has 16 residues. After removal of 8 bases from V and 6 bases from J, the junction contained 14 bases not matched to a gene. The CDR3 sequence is CASSPIAGVRSNEQFF. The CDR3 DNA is TGTGCCAGCTCCCCGATAGCGGGAGTCCGTTCCAATGAGCAGTTCTTC.

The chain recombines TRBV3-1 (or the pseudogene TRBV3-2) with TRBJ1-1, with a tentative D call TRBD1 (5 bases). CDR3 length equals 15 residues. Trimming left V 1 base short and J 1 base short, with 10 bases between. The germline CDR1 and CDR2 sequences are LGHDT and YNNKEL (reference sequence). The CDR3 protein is CASSQAGLTNTEAFF. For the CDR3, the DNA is TGTGCCAGCAGCCAAGCAGGGTTGACGAACACTGAAGCTTTCTTT.

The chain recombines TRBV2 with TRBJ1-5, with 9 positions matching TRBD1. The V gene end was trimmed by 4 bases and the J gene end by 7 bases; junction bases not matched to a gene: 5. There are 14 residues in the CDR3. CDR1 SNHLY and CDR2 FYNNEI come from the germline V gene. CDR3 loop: CASSGTGEGQPQHF. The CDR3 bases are TGTGCCAGCAGTGGGACAGGGGAAGGCCAGCCCCAGCATTTT.

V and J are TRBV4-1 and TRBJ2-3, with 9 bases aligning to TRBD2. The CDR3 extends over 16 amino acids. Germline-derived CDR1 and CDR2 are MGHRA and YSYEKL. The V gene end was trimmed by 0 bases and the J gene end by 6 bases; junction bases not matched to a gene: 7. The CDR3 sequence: CASSQDRAAGGDTQYF. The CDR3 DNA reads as TGCGCCAGCAGCCAAGATAGGGCAGCGGGGGGCGATACGCAGTATTTT.

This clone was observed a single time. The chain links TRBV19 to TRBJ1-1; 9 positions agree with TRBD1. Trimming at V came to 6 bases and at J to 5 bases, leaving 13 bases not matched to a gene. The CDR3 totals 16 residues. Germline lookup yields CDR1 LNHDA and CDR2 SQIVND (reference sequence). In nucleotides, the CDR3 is TGTGCCAGTAGGCATAAACCCGGGACAGGGAGTACTGAAGCTTTCTTT. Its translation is CASRHKPGTGSTEAFF.

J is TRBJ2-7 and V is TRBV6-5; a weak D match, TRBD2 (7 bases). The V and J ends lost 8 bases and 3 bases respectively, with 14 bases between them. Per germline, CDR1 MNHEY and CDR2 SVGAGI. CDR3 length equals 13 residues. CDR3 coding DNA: TGTGCCAGCCGGCGGGGGACAAACTACGAGCAGTACTTC. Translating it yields CASRRGTNYEQYF.

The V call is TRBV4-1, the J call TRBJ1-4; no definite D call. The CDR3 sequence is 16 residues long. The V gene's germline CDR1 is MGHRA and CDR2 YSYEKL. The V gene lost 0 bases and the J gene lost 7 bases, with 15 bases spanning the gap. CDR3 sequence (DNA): TGCGCCAGCAGCCAAGATCAGCCACGAGGCGGTGAAAAACTGTTTTTT. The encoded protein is CASSQDQPRGGEKLFF.

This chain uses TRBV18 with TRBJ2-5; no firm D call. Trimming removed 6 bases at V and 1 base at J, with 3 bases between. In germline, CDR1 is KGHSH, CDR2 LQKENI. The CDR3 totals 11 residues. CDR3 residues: CASSIQETQYF. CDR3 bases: TGTGCCAGCTCTATCCAAGAGACCCAGTACTTC. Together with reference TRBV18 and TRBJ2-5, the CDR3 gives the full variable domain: NAGVMQNPRHLVRRRGQEARLRCSPMKGHSHVYWYRQLPEEGLKFMVYLQKENIIDESGMPKERFSAEFPKEGPSILRIQQVVRGDSAAYFCASSIQETQYFGPGTRLLVL.

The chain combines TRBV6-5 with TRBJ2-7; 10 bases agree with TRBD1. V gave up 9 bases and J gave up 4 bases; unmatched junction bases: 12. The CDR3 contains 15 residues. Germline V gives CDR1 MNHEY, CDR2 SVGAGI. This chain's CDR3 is CASSPTGQGIYEQYF. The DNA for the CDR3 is TGTGCCAGTTCCCCGACGGGACAGGGGATTTACGAGCAGTACTTC.

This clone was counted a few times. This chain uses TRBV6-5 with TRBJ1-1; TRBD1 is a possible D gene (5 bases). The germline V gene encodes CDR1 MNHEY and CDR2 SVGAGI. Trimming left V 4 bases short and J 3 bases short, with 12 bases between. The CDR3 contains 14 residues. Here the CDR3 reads CASSWGGADTEAFF. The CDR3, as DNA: TGTGCCAGCAGTTGGGGTGGGGCTGACACTGAAGCTTTCTTT.

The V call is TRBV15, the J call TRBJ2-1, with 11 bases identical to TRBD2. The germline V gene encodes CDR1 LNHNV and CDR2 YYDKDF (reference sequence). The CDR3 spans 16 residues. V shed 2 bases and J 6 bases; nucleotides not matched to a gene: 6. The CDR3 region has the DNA TGTGCCACCAGCAGAAATCCGGGACTAGCGGTCAATGAGCAGTTCTTC. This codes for CATSRNPGLAVNEQFF.

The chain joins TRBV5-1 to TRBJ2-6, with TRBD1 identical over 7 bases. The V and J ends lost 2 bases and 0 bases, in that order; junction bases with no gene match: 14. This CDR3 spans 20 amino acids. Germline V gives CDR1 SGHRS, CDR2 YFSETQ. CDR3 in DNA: TGCGCCAGCAGCTTAATCCCGTTCCTTCAGGGGGACTCTGGGGCCAACGTCCTGACTTTC. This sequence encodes CASSLIPFLQGDSGANVLTF.

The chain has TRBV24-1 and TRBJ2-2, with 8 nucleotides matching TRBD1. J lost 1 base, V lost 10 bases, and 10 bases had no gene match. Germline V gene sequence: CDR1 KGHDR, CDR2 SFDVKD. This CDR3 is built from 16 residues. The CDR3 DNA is TGTGCCACGGGGCTAAGACAGGGGCAGAACACCGGGGAGCTGTTTTTT. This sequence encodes CATGLRQGQNTGELFF.

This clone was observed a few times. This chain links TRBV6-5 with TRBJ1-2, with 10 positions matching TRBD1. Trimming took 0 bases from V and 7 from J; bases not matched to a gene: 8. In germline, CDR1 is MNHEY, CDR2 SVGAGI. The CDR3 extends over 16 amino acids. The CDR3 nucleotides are TGTGCCAGCAGTTACTCCAGGACAGGGGGGAGTGGTGGCTACACCTTC. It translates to CASSYSRTGGSGGYTF.

The CDR3 DNA sequence: TGTGCCAGCAGCCCTATGGACAGCTATGGCTACACCTTC. Its protein product is CASSPMDSYGYTF. V is TRBV9 and J is TRBJ1-2; D possibly corresponds to TRBD1 (6 bases). This CDR3 contains 13 residues. CDR1 and CDR2 from the germline V gene are SGDLS and YYNGEE. V was pared by 4 bases and J by 4 bases, with 11 bases between.

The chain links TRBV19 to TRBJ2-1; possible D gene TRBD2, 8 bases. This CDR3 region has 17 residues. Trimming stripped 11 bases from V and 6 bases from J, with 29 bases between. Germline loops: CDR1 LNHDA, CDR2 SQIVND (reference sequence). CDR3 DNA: TGTGCCTCTACCCCGGGAGGGGGCGCCTATTCCCCCAATGAGCAGTTCTTC. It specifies CASTPGGGAYSPNEQFF.

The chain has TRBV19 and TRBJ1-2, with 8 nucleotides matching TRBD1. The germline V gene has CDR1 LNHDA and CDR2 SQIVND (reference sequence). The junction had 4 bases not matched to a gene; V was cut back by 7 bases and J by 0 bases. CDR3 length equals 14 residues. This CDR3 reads CASKGGQANYGYTF. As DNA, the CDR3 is TGTGCCAGTAAAGGGGGACAGGCTAACTATGGCTACACCTTC.

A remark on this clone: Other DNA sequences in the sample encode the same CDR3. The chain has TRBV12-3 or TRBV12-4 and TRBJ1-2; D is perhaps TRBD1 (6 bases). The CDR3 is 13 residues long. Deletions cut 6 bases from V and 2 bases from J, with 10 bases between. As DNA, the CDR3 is TGTGCCAGCAGCCCTACAGGGAACTATGGCTACACCTTC. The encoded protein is CASSPTGNYGYTF.

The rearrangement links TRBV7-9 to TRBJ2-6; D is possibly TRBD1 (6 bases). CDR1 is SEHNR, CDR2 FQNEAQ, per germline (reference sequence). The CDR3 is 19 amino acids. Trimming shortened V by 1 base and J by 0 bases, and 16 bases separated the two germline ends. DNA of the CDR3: TGTGCCAGCAGCTTAGTGTGGGGACACTTAGCCTCTGGGGCCAACGTCCTGACTTTC. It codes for CASSLVWGHLASGANVLTF.

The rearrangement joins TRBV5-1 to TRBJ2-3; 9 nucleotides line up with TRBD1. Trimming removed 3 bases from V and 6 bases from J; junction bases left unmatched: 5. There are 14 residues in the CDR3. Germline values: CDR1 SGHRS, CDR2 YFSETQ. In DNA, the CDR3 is TGCGCCAGCAGCTGGGGGACAGGGTCGGATACGCAGTATTTT. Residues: CASSWGTGSDTQYF.

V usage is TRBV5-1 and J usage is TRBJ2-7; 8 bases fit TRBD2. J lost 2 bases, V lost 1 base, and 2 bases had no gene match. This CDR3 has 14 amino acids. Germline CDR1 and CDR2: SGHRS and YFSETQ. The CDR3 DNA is TGCGCCAGCAGCTTGACTAGCGGCCCCTACGAGCAGTACTTC. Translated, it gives CASSLTSGPYEQYF.

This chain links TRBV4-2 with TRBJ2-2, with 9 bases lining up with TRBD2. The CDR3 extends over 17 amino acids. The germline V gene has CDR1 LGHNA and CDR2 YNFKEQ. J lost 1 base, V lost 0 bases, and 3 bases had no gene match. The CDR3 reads CASSQDLAGRNTGELFF. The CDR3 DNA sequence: TGTGCCAGCAGCCAAGACCTAGCGGGACGGAACACCGGGGAGCTGTTTTTT.

The chain's CDR3 is CASTVTSGHYNEQFF. CDR3 bases: TGTGCCAGCACCGTAACTAGCGGGCATTACAATGAGCAGTTCTTC. The gene calls are TRBV2 and TRBJ2-1; 9 bases align to TRBD2. The germline V gene encodes CDR1 SNHLY and CDR2 FYNNEI. The CDR3 consists of 15 residues. V was pared by 7 bases and J by 4 bases, with 8 bases of the junction left unmatched.